This is a list of T cell receptor beta chains from one sample in a study of PD-1 blockade in classical Hodgkin lymphoma. Clones were read by immunoSEQ multiplex PCR, and TCRdb kept only the in-frame ones, dropping some. The table records almost 15,000 clones, around 90% of them present only once. Sequencing used CD8+ T cells from blood, obtained before the fourth cycle of nivolumab. These receptors were collected from a human donor with classical Hodgkin lymphoma. Each CDR3 is given with its conserved first and last residue. Each record gives: V gene, J gene, CDR3 protein.

>TRBV9|TRBJ2-1
CASSVVGGAGSSYNEQFF
>TRBV11-2|TRBJ2-1
CASSSGPGADNEQFF
>TRBV28|TRBJ1-2
CASSTKKPGEDGYTF
>TRBV19|TRBJ2-7
CASSMGTPPDEQYF
>TRBV28|TRBJ2-5
CASSAYKNRQVETQYF
>TRBV27|TRBJ2-4
CASSPHRTGGNIQYF
>TRBV27|TRBJ2-7
CASSLRDNSYEQYF
>TRBV18|TRBJ2-3
CASSTVGVGTDTQYF
>TRBV28|TRBJ2-7
CASSSRRTSGIYEQYF
>TRBV28|TRBJ1-4
CASSLRQFFNEKLFF
>TRBV7-9|TRBJ2-2
CAMDRNTGELFF
>TRBV19|TRBJ2-7
CASSMIQGPWEQYF
>TRBV28|TRBJ1-2
CASEGVTGAYGYTF
>TRBV28|TRBJ2-7
CASSFRGLRSYEQYF
>TRBV2|TRBJ2-5
CASSEELAGLLSGETQYF
>TRBV5-1|TRBJ2-7
CASRNRAAYDEQYF
>TRBV27|TRBJ2-7
CASSLLSETGTGDNYEQYF
>TRBV5-1|TRBJ2-5
CASSPTGGRIRETQYF
>TRBV7-6|TRBJ1-2
CASSLALGVSYGYTF
>TRBV19|TRBJ2-3
CASSNWDYGSPDTQYF
>TRBV7-9|TRBJ2-5
CASSHLGETQYF
>TRBV5-6|TRBJ2-7
CASSLGLRSLSYEQYF
>TRBV27|TRBJ2-1
CASSLRAGTGNNEQFF
>TRBV5-6|TRBJ2-1
CASSFGSYNEQFF
>TRBV28|TRBJ2-4
CASSPDQGDFDIQYF
>TRBV5-1|TRBJ2-1
CASSLAQNSYNEQFF
>TRBV27|TRBJ2-1
CASSSAGNNEQFF
>TRBV27|TRBJ2-2
CASSLPPQGGELFF
>TRBV28|TRBJ1-4
CASSHQTQAHRFFF
>TRBV7-9|TRBJ2-5
CASSSPSTVETQYF
>TRBV19|TRBJ2-3
CASSFSSAGVRTDTQYF
>TRBV27|TRBJ1-5
CASSFHGNQPQHF
>TRBV27|TRBJ2-1
CASSILVGNEQFF
>TRBV19|TRBJ1-5
CASSIWTGGRDQPQHF
>TRBV6-5|TRBJ2-1
CASSYSSGTYNEQFF
>TRBV7-9|TRBJ2-7
CASSPWRGGTSSYEQYF